The 30 T cell receptor beta chains below all came from one sample that was sequenced in a study of radiotherapy plus CTLA-4 blockade in lung cancer. Profiling relied on immunoSEQ multiplex PCR, and the TCRdb table lists in-frame clones only, not all of them. The sample yields 25,000 to 30,000 clones, 77% seen once. Sequenced here: peripheral blood, sampled from a patient treated with radiotherapy plus ipilimumab. The receptor set was obtained from a human donor with non-small cell lung cancer that progressed on radiotherapy plus ipilimumab.

The V gene is TRBV19, the J gene TRBJ1-1; D remains unclear. CDR1 is LNHDA, CDR2 SQIVND, per germline (reference sequence). The CDR3 consists of 13 residues. The ends were cut back, 4 bases at V and 0 bases at J, with 6 bases in the middle. This CDR3 is CASSRALNTEAFF. CDR3 DNA sequence: TGTGCCAGTAGTAGGGCCCTGAACACTGAAGCTTTCTTT.

This clone was seen a single time. The chain couples TRBV9 to TRBJ2-7; 7 bases match TRBD2. V dropped 4 bases and J dropped 3; count of bases not matched to a gene: 10. This CDR3 has 15 residues. Germline V gene data show CDR1 as SGDLS and CDR2 as YYNGEE. DNA for the CDR3: TGTGCCAGCAGCTTGGGCCCCTGGGAGGGCTACGAGCAGTACTTC. Its protein product is CASSLGPWEGYEQYF.

The chain's CDR3 is CATRRQGATGNTIYF. CDR3 in DNA: TGTGCCACCCGACGGCAGGGGGCGACCGGAAACACCATATATTTT. The gene calls are TRBV28 and TRBJ1-3; 8 positions agree with TRBD1. The CDR3 loop spans 15 amino acids. In germline, CDR1 is MDHEN, CDR2 SYDVKM. Trimming at V came to 10 bases and at J to 4 bases, leaving 12 bases not matched to a gene.

The chain has TRBV6-9 and TRBJ1-2; 8 bases line up with TRBD1. The germline V gene encodes CDR1 MNHGY and CDR2 SVAAGI. Trimming removed 4 bases from V and 7 bases from J; junction bases left unmatched: 8. The CDR3 spans 14 residues. In DNA form, the CDR3 reads TGTGCCAGCAGTTGGGGACAGGAGGTTTCTGGCTACACCTTC. It yields the protein CASSWGQEVSGYTF.

The CDR3 region has the DNA TGTGCCAGCAGCTTTAGAGGGGGGGGCAATGAGCAGTTCTTC. It yields the protein CASSFRGGGNEQFF. V and J are TRBV7-8 and TRBJ2-1; possibly TRBD2 for D (7 bases). The CDR3 contains 14 residues. Trimming shortened V by 3 bases and J by 6 bases, and 12 bases separated the two germline ends. Germline values: CDR1 SGHVS, CDR2 FQNEAQ.

This clone was counted a few times. The CDR3 loop reads CASSFEWRTEAFF. The CDR3 nucleotides read TGTGCCAGCAGCTTCGAGTGGCGAACTGAAGCTTTCTTT. The chain uses TRBV13 and TRBJ1-1; no definite D call. The CDR3 contains 13 residues. In germline, CDR1 is PRHDT, CDR2 FYEKMQ (reference sequence). V lost 3 bases, J lost 5 bases, and 10 bases lay in between.

V usage is TRBV2 and J usage is TRBJ1-5; the D gene is possibly TRBD1 (6 bases). Trimming took off 5 bases at V and 3 bases at J, with 11 bases between the two ends. The germline V gene has CDR1 SNHLY and CDR2 FYNNEI. The CDR3 is 14 amino acids. CDR3 sequence (DNA): TGTGCCAGCAGTCCCGGACAGAACAATCAGCCCCAGCATTTT. Translated, it gives CASSPGQNNQPQHF.

J is TRBJ2-7 and V is TRBV6-1; weak D call: TRBD1 (5 bases). Germline V gives CDR1 MNHNS, CDR2 SASEGT. CDR3 length equals 14 residues. Trimming removed 4 bases from V and 3 bases from J, with 13 bases in between. CDR3 protein: CASSGSGLGYEQYF. The DNA of the CDR3 is TGTGCCAGCAGTGGTTCAGGGCTCGGCTACGAGCAGTACTTC.

This chain links TRBV5-8 with TRBJ1-1; D unclear. CDR1 and CDR2 from the germline V gene are SGHTS and YDEGEE. The V gene lost 5 bases and the J gene lost 1 base, with 15 bases spanning the gap. The CDR3 has 15 amino acids. The CDR3 spells CASSSLVRTNTEAFF. Written as DNA, the CDR3 is TGTGCCAGCAGTTCCCTGGTAAGGACGAACACTGAAGCTTTCTTT.

The V call is TRBV10-3, the J call TRBJ1-1; TRBD1 matches 8 bases. The CDR3 runs 13 residues. Germline V gene lookup returns CDR1 ENHRY and CDR2 SYGVKD. After removal of 4 bases from V and 11 bases from J, the junction contained 9 bases not matched to a gene. CDR3 protein: CAISGLTGEEAFF. In DNA form, the CDR3 reads TGTGCCATCAGTGGGCTGACAGGGGAGGAGGCTTTCTTT.

This clone was detected only a few times. V usage is TRBV28 and J usage is TRBJ1-2, with D tentatively TRBD1 (5 bases). The CDR3 totals 18 residues. The V and J ends lost 5 bases and 4 bases respectively, with 26 bases between them. Germline V lookup: CDR1 MDHEN, CDR2 SYDVKM. The DNA of the CDR3 is TGTGCCAGCAGTATTGATGTCGTGCGAGGGGAGAGAGGCTATGGCTACACCTTC. Its protein product is CASSIDVVRGERGYGYTF.

V and J are TRBV5-1 and TRBJ2-7; 8 nucleotides line up with TRBD2. In germline, CDR1 is SGHRS, CDR2 YFSETQ. The CDR3 contains 15 residues. Trimming took 4 bases from V and 0 from J; bases not matched to a gene: 6. In DNA, the CDR3 is TGCGCCAGCAGCCCGGGTCTAGCGGGCTCCTACGAGCAGTACTTC. Its protein is CASSPGLAGSYEQYF.

The V call is TRBV27, the J call TRBJ1-1; a weak D match, TRBD1 (5 bases). Germline-derived CDR1 and CDR2 are MNHEY and SMNVEV (reference sequence). Trimming took off 6 bases at V and 4 bases at J, with 21 bases between the two ends. This CDR3 region has 16 residues. The CDR3 region has the DNA TGTGCCAGCAGCCGCCTTGGGGGGACCGGGGGCACTGAAGCTTTCTTT. Translating it yields CASSRLGGTGGTEAFF.

In its sample, this clone was seen a few times. This rearrangement joins TRBV18 to TRBJ1-2, with D perhaps matching TRBD1 (5 bases). Trimming shortened V by 3 bases and J by 2 bases, and 7 bases separated the two germline ends. Germline CDR1 and CDR2: KGHSH and LQKENI. The CDR3 covers 13 residues. CDR3 nucleotides: TGTGCCAGCTCACCGGACAAGAACTATGGCTACACCTTC. It encodes CASSPDKNYGYTF.

V gene TRBV9 combines with J gene TRBJ2-5; TRBD2 matches at 12 bases. With 0 bases clipped from V and 9 bases from J, the junction kept 9 bases outside the gene matches. Germline CDR1 is SGDLS and CDR2 is YYNGEE. This CDR3 region has 16 residues. CDR3 sequence: CASSVGLAGASGAQYF. CDR3 DNA: TGTGCCAGCAGCGTAGGACTAGCGGGGGCCTCAGGGGCCCAGTACTTC.

The rearrangement links TRBV30 to TRBJ1-4; no reliable D call. The CDR3 has 13 residues. Germline V gene data show CDR1 as GTSNPN and CDR2 as SVGIG (reference sequence). The V end lost 1 base, the J end lost 5 bases, and 8 bases lay between the germline ends. CDR3 DNA: TGTGCCTGGAGTGCGGTGTCGAATGAAAAACTGTTTTTT. Its translation: CAWSAVSNEKLFF.

The J gene is TRBJ1-1, the V gene TRBV19, with D unresolved. V shed 5 bases and J shed 4 bases, with 11 bases lying between them. Germline V gives CDR1 LNHDA, CDR2 SQIVND (reference sequence). This CDR3 contains 13 residues. As DNA, the CDR3 is TGTGCCAGTAGTCCTCGGCTGGGCACTGAAGCTTTCTTT. It is translated as CASSPRLGTEAFF.

The chain is built from TRBV2 and TRBJ1-6, with TRBD1 matching over 9 bases. This CDR3 is built from 16 residues. The trim removed 1 base at V and 11 bases at J, leaving 9 bases unmatched. The germline V gene encodes CDR1 SNHLY and CDR2 FYNNEI. The CDR3 DNA sequence: TGTGCCAGCAGTGAAGGTAACAGGGGGCACCTAGCACCCCTCCACTTT. Its translation: CASSEGNRGHLAPLHF.

The chain recombines TRBV15 with TRBJ2-7; 7 nucleotides agree with TRBD2. The CDR3 covers 14 residues. Germline V gene sequence: CDR1 LNHNV, CDR2 YYDKDF (reference sequence). V trimming: 3 bases; J trimming: 6 bases; junction bases outside the gene matches: 8. The CDR3 sequence is CATSSLAGVGEQYF. As DNA, the CDR3 is TGTGCCACCAGCAGTTTGGCGGGAGTGGGCGAGCAGTACTTC.

This clone was picked up a small number of times. V and J are TRBV5-1 and TRBJ1-1; 9 nucleotides match TRBD1. Trimming cost V 2 bases and J 3 bases; bases outside gene matches: 2. Germline CDR1 and CDR2: SGHRS and YFSETQ. This CDR3 contains 14 residues. The CDR3 coding sequence is TGCGCCAGCAGCTTACAGGGGGCCTACACTGAAGCTTTCTTT. As protein: CASSLQGAYTEAFF.

This clone showed up just a few times. V and J are TRBV2 and TRBJ1-5; D unresolved. Germline-derived CDR1 and CDR2 are SNHLY and FYNNEI. Between the trimmed V and J ends, which lost 2 bases and 0 bases, there was a span of 11 bases. The CDR3 spans 16 residues. In DNA form, the CDR3 reads TGTGCCAGCAGTGAACGGCAGGTTAATAGCAATCAGCCCCAGCATTTT. This codes for CASSERQVNSNQPQHF. The entire variable domain, with the rest obtained from reference TRBV2 and TRBJ1-5, is as follows: EPEVTQTPSHQVTQMGQEVILRCVPISNHLYFYWYRQILGQKVEFLVSFYNNEISEKSEIFDDQFSVERPDGSNFTLKIRSTKLEDSAMYFCASSERQVNSNQPQHFGDGTRLSIL.

The genes are TRBV5-8 and TRBJ1-5, with D hard to call. The CDR3 extends over 15 amino acids. Germline-derived CDR1 and CDR2 are SGHTS and YDEGEE. Trimming took off 4 bases at V and 0 bases at J, with 11 bases between the two ends. CDR3 nucleotides: TGTGCCAGCAGCACCCTCCCATATAGCAATCAGCCCCAGCATTTT. This codes for CASSTLPYSNQPQHF.

The J gene is TRBJ2-3, the V gene TRBV2; 7 nucleotides line up with TRBD1. There are 14 residues in the CDR3. CDR1 is SNHLY and CDR2 is FYNNEI in the germline V gene. V trimming: 6 bases; J trimming: 0 bases; junction bases outside the gene matches: 3. The CDR3 sequence: CASRTGQSTDTQYF. The CDR3 DNA reads TGTGCCAGCAGGACGGGACAGAGCACAGATACGCAGTATTTT.

The chain joins TRBV27 to TRBJ2-7, with D perhaps TRBD1 or TRBD2 (6 bases each). CDR1 MNHEY and CDR2 SMNVEV come from the germline V gene (reference sequence). The CDR3 has 13 amino acids. V dropped 6 bases and J dropped 0 bases, with 9 bases sitting between them. This CDR3 is CASSPGASYEQYF. DNA for the CDR3: TGTGCCAGCAGCCCGGGGGCCTCCTACGAGCAGTACTTC.

The J gene is TRBJ2-7, the V gene TRBV27; TRBD1 might be the D (7 bases). V shed 6 bases and J shed 6 bases, with 18 bases lying between them. Germline CDR1 MNHEY, CDR2 SMNVEV (reference sequence). This CDR3 has 14 amino acids. This CDR3 is CASRTGAGTGEQYF. The CDR3 DNA follows: TGTGCCAGCAGAACAGGGGCGGGGACGGGCGAGCAGTACTTC.

This clone was detected a few times. This chain joins TRBV5-5 and TRBJ2-5; tentative D call: TRBD2 (6 bases). Between the trimmed V and J ends, which lost 0 bases and 0 bases, there was a span of 12 bases. The germline gives CDR1 SGHKS, CDR2 YYEKEE (reference sequence). This CDR3 has 16 residues. This CDR3 reads CASSLAPSAYQETQYF. As DNA, the CDR3 is TGTGCCAGCAGCTTGGCACCTAGCGCGTACCAAGAGACCCAGTACTTC.

The chain is built from TRBV15 and TRBJ2-3; 11 positions agree with TRBD1. Germline V gives CDR1 LNHNV, CDR2 YYDKDF (reference sequence). CDR3 size: 16 residues. V gave up 1 base and J gave up 3 bases; unmatched junction bases: 3. CDR3 sequence (DNA): TGTGCCACCAGCAGAGGGACAGGGGGCGCGACAGATACGCAGTATTTT. Protein sequence: CATSRGTGGATDTQYF.

The chain is built from TRBV7-2 and TRBJ2-3, with 13 bases that match TRBD2. CDR1 SGHTA and CDR2 FQGNSA come from the germline V gene. V dropped 6 bases and J dropped 6; count of bases not matched to a gene: 9. This CDR3 has 16 residues. The CDR3 bases are TGTGCCAGCAGTCCCGGACTAGCGGGGGCCGGGGATACGCAGTATTTT. Residues: CASSPGLAGAGDTQYF.

The table lists this clone with a few counts. Written as DNA, the CDR3 is TGTGCCAGCAGCTTAGGGCTAGGATCCATTCGGGACGAGCAGTACTTC. Its translation is CASSLGLGSIRDEQYF. This chain connects TRBV7-2 to TRBJ2-7; D gene uncertain. Germline CDR1 is SGHTA and CDR2 is FQGNSA. CDR3 size: 16 residues. With 1 base removed from V and 5 bases from J, the gap between germline ends came to 18 bases.

This clone occurred a few times. The chain carries TRBV11-2 and TRBJ2-7; the D gene is possibly TRBD1 (5 bases). CDR3 length: 14 amino acids. CDR1 SGHAT and CDR2 FQNNGV come from the germline V gene. Between the trimmed V and J ends, which lost 1 base and 12 bases, there was a span of 19 bases. The CDR3 is CASSLGQGRNLMYF. CDR3 sequence (DNA): TGTGCCAGCAGCTTAGGGCAGGGAAGGAATCTCATGTACTTC.